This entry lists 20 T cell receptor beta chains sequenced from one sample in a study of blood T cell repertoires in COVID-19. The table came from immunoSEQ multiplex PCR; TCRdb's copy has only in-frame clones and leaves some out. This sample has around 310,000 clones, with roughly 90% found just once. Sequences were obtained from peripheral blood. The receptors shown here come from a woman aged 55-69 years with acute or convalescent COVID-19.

CDR3 sequence reads: CASSLAAGGTYNEQFF. Here the CDR3 DNA reads TGTGCCAGCAGCTTAGCGGCGGGAGGAACCTACAATGAGCAGTTCTTC. This chain uses TRBV7-2 with TRBJ2-1, with 8 bases fitting TRBD2. Germline V lookup: CDR1 SGHTA, CDR2 FQGNSA. This CDR3 region has 16 residues. The junction had 3 bases not matched to a gene; V was cut back by 0 bases and J by 2 bases.

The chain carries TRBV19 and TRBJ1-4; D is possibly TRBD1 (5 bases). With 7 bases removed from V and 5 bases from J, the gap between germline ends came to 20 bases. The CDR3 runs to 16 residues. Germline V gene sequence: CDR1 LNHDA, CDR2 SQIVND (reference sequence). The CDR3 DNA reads TGTGCCAGTACCGGTGCCTTGGGGCGGCTCAATGAAAAACTGTTTTTT. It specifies CASTGALGRLNEKLFF.

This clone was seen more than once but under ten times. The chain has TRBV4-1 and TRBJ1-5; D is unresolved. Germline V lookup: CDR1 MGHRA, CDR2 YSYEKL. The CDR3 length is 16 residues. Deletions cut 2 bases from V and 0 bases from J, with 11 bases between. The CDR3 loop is CASSQLTVVSNQPQHF. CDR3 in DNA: TGCGCCAGCAGCCAACTTACAGTCGTTAGCAATCAGCCCCAGCATTTT.

The CDR3 is CASSQDPNSHTIYF. The CDR3, as DNA: TGTGCCAGCAGCCAAGACCCCAACAGTCACACCATATATTTT. The gene calls are TRBV3-1 (or the pseudogene TRBV3-2) and TRBJ1-3; no clear D. CDR1 and CDR2 from the germline V gene are LGHDT and YNNKEL (reference sequence). There are 14 residues in the CDR3. Trimming took 0 bases from V and 8 from J, leaving 11 bases between them.

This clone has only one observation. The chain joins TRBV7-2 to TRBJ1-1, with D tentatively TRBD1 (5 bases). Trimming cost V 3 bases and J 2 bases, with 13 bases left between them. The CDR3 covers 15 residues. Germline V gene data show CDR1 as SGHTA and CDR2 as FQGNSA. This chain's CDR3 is CASSFRAGINTEAFF. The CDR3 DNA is TGTGCCAGCAGCTTCCGGGCAGGGATAAACACTGAAGCTTTCTTT.

CDR3 residues: CASRFVFRGRFDSPLHF. As DNA, the CDR3 is TGTGCCAGCCGGTTCGTCTTCAGGGGGCGCTTTGATTCACCCCTCCACTTT. The chain joins TRBV19 to TRBJ1-6; 8 nucleotides line up with TRBD1. The CDR3 sequence is 17 residues long. Germline V gene sequence: CDR1 LNHDA, CDR2 SQIVND (reference sequence). Trimming at V came to 9 bases and at J to 8 bases, leaving 18 bases not matched to a gene. Combining the CDR3 with reference TRBV19 and TRBJ1-6 gives the whole variable domain DGGITQSPKYLFRKEGQNVTLSCEQNLNHDAMYWYRQDPGQGLRLIYYSQIVNDFQKGDIAEGYSVSREKKESFPLTVTSAQKNPTAFYLCASRFVFRGRFDSPLHFGNGTRLTVT.

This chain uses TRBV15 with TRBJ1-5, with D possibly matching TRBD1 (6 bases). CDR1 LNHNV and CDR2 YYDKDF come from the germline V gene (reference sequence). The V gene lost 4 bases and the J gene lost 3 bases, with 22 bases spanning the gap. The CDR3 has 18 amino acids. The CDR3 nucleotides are TGTGCCACCAGCACAGGACACTCCGGGACAATGTACAATCAGCCCCAGCATTTT. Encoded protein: CATSTGHSGTMYNQPQHF.

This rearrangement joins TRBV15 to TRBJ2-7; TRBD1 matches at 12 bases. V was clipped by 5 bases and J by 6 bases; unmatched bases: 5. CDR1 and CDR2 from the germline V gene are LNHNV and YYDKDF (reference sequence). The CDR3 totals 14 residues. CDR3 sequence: CATSGGQGAGEQYF. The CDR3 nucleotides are TGTGCCACCAGCGGGGGACAGGGGGCAGGCGAGCAGTACTTC.

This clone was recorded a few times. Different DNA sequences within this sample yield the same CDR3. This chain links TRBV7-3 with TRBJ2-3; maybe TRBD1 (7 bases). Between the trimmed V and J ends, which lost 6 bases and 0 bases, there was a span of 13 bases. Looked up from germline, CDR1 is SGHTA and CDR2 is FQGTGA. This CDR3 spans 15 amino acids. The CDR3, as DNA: TGTGCCAGCAGTCGAGCAGGGGGGAGCACAGATACGCAGTATTTT. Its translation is CASSRAGGSTDTQYF. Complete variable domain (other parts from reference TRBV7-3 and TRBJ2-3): GAGVSQTPSNKVTEKGKYVELRCDPISGHTALYWYRQSLGQGPEFLIYFQGTGAADDSGLPNDRFFAVRPEGSVSTLKIQRTERGDSAVYLCASSRAGGSTDTQYFGPGTRLTVL.

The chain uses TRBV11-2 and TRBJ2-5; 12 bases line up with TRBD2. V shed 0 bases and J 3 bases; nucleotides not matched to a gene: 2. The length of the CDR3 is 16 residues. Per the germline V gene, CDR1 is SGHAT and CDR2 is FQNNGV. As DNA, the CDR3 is TGTGCCAGCAGCTTAGAACTAGCGGGGGGTAAAGAGACCCAGTACTTC. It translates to CASSLELAGGKETQYF.

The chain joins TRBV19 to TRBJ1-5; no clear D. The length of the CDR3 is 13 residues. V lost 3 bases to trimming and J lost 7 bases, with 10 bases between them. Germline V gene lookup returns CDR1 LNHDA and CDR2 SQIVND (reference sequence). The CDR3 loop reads CASSMGGWQPQHF. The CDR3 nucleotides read TGTGCCAGTAGTATGGGAGGTTGGCAGCCCCAGCATTTT.

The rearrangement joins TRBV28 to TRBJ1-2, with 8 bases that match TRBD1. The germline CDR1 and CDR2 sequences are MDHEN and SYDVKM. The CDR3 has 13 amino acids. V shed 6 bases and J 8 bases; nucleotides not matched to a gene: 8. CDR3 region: CASSFRGLWGYTF. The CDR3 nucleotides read TGTGCCAGCAGCTTCAGGGGGCTATGGGGCTACACCTTC.

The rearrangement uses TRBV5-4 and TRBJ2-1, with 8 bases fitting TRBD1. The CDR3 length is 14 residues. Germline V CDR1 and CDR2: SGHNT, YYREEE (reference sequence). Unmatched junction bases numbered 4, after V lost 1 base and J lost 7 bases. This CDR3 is CASSLRTGSNEQFF. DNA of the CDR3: TGTGCCAGCAGCTTGCGGACAGGGTCGAATGAGCAGTTCTTC.

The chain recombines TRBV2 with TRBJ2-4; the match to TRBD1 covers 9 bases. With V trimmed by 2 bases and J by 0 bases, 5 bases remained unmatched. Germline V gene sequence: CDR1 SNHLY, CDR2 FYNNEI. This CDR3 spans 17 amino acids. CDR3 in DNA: TGTGCCAGCAGTGAATTTGGGACAGGGCTAGCCAAAAACATTCAGTACTTC. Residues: CASSEFGTGLAKNIQYF.

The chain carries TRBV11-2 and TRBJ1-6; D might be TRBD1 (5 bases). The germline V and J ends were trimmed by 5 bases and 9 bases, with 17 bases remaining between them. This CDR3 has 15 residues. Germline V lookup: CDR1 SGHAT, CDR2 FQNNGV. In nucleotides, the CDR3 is TGTGCCAGCAGCCCTACCGGGACTCCGATTTCACCCCTCCACTTT. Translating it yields CASSPTGTPISPLHF.

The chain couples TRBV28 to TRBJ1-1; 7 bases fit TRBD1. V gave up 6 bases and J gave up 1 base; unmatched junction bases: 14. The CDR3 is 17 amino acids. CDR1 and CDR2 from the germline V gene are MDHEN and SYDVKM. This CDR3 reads CASSPRSATGKNTEAFF. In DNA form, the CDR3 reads TGTGCCAGCAGCCCTAGGTCAGCGACAGGGAAGAACACTGAAGCTTTCTTT.

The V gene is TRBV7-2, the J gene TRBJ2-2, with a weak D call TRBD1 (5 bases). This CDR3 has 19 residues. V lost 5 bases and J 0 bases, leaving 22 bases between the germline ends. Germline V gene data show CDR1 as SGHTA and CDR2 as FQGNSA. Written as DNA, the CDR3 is TGTGCCAGCAGCCCGAGAGCCCTGTGGGCCAGGGCGAACACCGGGGAGCTGTTTTTT. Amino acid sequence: CASSPRALWARANTGELFF.

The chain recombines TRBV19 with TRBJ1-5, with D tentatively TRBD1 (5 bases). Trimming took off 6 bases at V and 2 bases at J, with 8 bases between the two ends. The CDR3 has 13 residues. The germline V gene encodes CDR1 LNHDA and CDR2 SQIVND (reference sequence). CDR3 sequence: CASRGLGNQPQHF. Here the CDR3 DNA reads TGTGCCAGTAGGGGACTGGGCAATCAGCCCCAGCATTTT. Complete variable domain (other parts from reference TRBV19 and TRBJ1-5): DGGITQSPKYLFRKEGQNVTLSCEQNLNHDAMYWYRQDPGQGLRLIYYSQIVNDFQKGDIAEGYSVSREKKESFPLTVTSAQKNPTAFYLCASRGLGNQPQHFGDGTRLSIL.

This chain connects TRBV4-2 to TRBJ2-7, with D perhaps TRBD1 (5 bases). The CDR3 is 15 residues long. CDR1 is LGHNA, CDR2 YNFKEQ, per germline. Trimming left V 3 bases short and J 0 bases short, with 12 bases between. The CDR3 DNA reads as TGTGCCAGCAGCCAGGACGGACATAGCTCCTACGAGCAGTACTTC. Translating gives CASSQDGHSSYEQYF.

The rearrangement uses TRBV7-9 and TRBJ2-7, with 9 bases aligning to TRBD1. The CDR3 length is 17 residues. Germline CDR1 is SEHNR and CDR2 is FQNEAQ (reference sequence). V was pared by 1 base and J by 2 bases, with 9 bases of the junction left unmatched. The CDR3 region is CASSLEQQGAGTYEQYF. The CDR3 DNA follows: TGTGCCAGCAGCTTAGAGCAACAGGGGGCTGGCACCTACGAGCAGTACTTC.